Sequencing of this T cell receptor (beta chain) was carried out in a study of technical replicates of blood from a few donors. Using immunoSEQ multiplex PCR, the repertoire was profiled, and TCRdb retains in-frame clones only, with some absent. In the table there are roughly 85,000 clones, about 93% of which are singletons. Germline values: CDR1 MNHEY, CDR2 SVGAGI. V lost 5 bases and J lost 7; bases outside the gene matches: 10. This CDR3 is built from 15 residues. Sequences were obtained from T cells isolated from PBMCs. This chain uses TRBV6-5 with TRBJ2-2; TRBD1 matches 7 bases. This TCR was sampled from a human donor in good health. The CDR3 bases are TGTGCCAGCAGTCGAGAGACAGGGCTTGGCGGGGAGCTGTTTTTT. It translates to CASSRETGLGGELFF.